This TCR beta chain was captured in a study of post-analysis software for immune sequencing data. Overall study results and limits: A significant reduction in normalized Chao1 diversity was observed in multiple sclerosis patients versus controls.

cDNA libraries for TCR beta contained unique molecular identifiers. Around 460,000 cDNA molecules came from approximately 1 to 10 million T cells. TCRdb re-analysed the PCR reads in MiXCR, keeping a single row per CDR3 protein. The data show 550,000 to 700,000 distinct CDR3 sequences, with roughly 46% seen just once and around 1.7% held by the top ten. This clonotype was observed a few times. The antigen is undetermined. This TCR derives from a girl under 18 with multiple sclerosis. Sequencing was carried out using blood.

The CDR3 region has the DNA TGTGCCAGCAGCCCCTCTCAGGGCTCGGTACCCCTCCACTTT. It encodes CASSPSQGSVPLHF. This sequence joins TRBV6-5 and TRBJ1-6, with TRBD1 as a possible D gene (5 bases). CDR1 MNHEY and CDR2 SVGAGI come from the germline V gene. This CDR3 has 14 amino acids. Trimming pared 6 bases from V and 12 bases from J, leaving 18 bases between.